These T cell receptor beta chains were read from a single sample in a study of blood T cell repertoires in COVID-19. Generated by immunoSEQ multiplex PCR, the TCRdb table keeps only in-frame clones and is missing some. The table records about 71,000 clones, about 90% of them present only once. Sequenced: peripheral blood. These receptors were obtained from a human donor in a cohort sampled during active COVID-19. CDR3s include the opening cysteine and the closing phenylalanine or tryptophan. A D gene is named only where the DNA matches it firmly. Size values are once, few and many counts, or a class for expanded clones, and some rows have none.

J gene: TRBJ1-3
D gene: -
V gene: TRBV19
clone size: -
CDR3 DNA: TGTGCCAGTAGTATCAACCGCGACTCTGGAAACACCATATATTTT
CDR3 protein: CASSINRDSGNTIYF

J gene: TRBJ2-5
D gene: -
V gene: TRBV7-6
clone size: -
CDR3 DNA: TGTGCCAGCAGCTTAGGGATAAGAGTAGCGGAGACCCAGTACTTC
CDR3 protein: CASSLGIRVAETQYF

J gene: TRBJ2-1
D gene: -
V gene: TRBV12-3/TRBV12-4
clone size: -
CDR3 DNA: TGTGCCAGCAGTTTTCGGGTTGAGCAGTTCTTC
CDR3 protein: CASSFRVEQFF

J gene: TRBJ2-4
D gene: -
V gene: TRBV6-6
clone size: -
CDR3 DNA: TGTGCCAGCCAAATTACAGGTTCCAAAAACATTCAGTACTTC
CDR3 protein: CASQITGSKNIQYF

J gene: TRBJ1-1
D gene: -
V gene: TRBV29-1
clone size: -
CDR3 DNA: TGCAGCGTTGTGCGCTTAGGAGACACTGAAGCTTTCTTT
CDR3 protein: CSVVRLGDTEAFF

J gene: TRBJ1-5
D gene: -
V gene: TRBV5-1
clone size: -
CDR3 DNA: TGCGCCAGCAGCTTGGGGGGCTATAGCAATCAGCCCCAGCATTTT
CDR3 protein: CASSLGGYSNQPQHF

J gene: TRBJ1-1
D gene: TRBD1
V gene: TRBV18
clone size: -
CDR3 DNA: TGTGCCAGCTCACTAACACGGGACAGAATGAACACTGAAGCTTTCTTT
CDR3 protein: CASSLTRDRMNTEAFF

J gene: TRBJ1-6
D gene: -
V gene: TRBV21-1
clone size: -
CDR3 DNA: TGTGCCAGCAGCAATTACAGAAAAAATTCACCCCTCCACTTT
CDR3 protein: CASSNYRKNSPLHF

J gene: TRBJ1-5
D gene: -
V gene: TRBV20-1
clone size: few
CDR3 DNA: TGCAGTGCTAGTCGGGGATCGGGCAATCAGCCCCAGCATTTT
CDR3 protein: CSASRGSGNQPQHF

J gene: TRBJ1-5
D gene: -
V gene: TRBV24-1
clone size: -
CDR3 DNA: TGTGCCACCAGTGATTCCAAAAAATCTCAGCCCCAGCATTTT
CDR3 protein: CATSDSKKSQPQHF

J gene: TRBJ1-4
D gene: -
V gene: TRBV28
clone size: -
CDR3 DNA: TGTGCCAGCAGTACCGGGGGAAGGGGGGGAACTAATGAAAAACTGTTTTTT
CDR3 protein: CASSTGGRGGTNEKLFF

J gene: TRBJ2-3
D gene: TRBD2
V gene: TRBV5-1
clone size: -
CDR3 DNA: TGCGCCAGCAGCCCCACGGCGGGGGGCGCAACAGATACGCAGTATTTT
CDR3 protein: CASSPTAGGATDTQYF

J gene: TRBJ1-3
D gene: TRBD1
V gene: TRBV27
clone size: -
CDR3 DNA: TGTGCCAGCAGTCCGGACAGGGTAGCAAACACCATATATTTT
CDR3 protein: CASSPDRVANTIYF

J gene: TRBJ2-7
D gene: TRBD2
V gene: TRBV2
clone size: -
CDR3 DNA: TGTGCCAGCAGTGCCCAACTAGCGGGAGTGAGGGAGCAGTACTTC
CDR3 protein: CASSAQLAGVREQYF

J gene: TRBJ1-3
D gene: -
V gene: TRBV4-2
clone size: -
CDR3 DNA: TGTGCCAGCAGCCAAGATGGCCAGGGAAGAAGAAACACCATATATTTT
CDR3 protein: CASSQDGQGRRNTIYF

J gene: TRBJ2-7
D gene: -
V gene: TRBV5-1
clone size: -
CDR3 DNA: TGCGCCAGCAGCTTGGCAGGGGCGAGTAGCGAGCAGTACTTC
CDR3 protein: CASSLAGASSEQYF

J gene: TRBJ2-7
D gene: -
V gene: TRBV3-1/TRBV3-2
clone size: once
CDR3 DNA: TGTGCCAGCAGCCAAGGAACTAGCCCCTCCGAGCAGTACTTC
CDR3 protein: CASSQGTSPSEQYF

J gene: TRBJ1-1
D gene: TRBD1
V gene: TRBV10-3
clone size: -
CDR3 DNA: TGTGCCATCAGCCGGGACAGGGGGAACACTGAAGCTTTCTTT
CDR3 protein: CAISRDRGNTEAFF

J gene: TRBJ2-3
D gene: TRBD2
V gene: TRBV10-3
clone size: once
CDR3 DNA: TGTGCCATCAGCGGGACTAGCGTCACAGATACGCAGTATTTT
CDR3 protein: CAISGTSVTDTQYF

J gene: TRBJ2-2
D gene: -
V gene: TRBV19
clone size: -
CDR3 DNA: TGTGCCAGTAGCCCTCACCAGGGTCCCGGGGAGCTGTTTTTT
CDR3 protein: CASSPHQGPGELFF

J gene: TRBJ2-5
D gene: -
V gene: TRBV29-1
clone size: -
CDR3 DNA: TGCAGCGTTGAAATTCACCTACAAGAGACCCAGTACTTC
CDR3 protein: CSVEIHLQETQYF

J gene: TRBJ1-1
D gene: -
V gene: TRBV28
clone size: -
CDR3 DNA: TGTGCCAGCAGTTTGTCAGACACTGAAGCTTTCTTT
CDR3 protein: CASSLSDTEAFF

J gene: TRBJ1-2
D gene: TRBD1
V gene: TRBV27
clone size: -
CDR3 DNA: TGTGCCAGCAGTCCCCGCGGCAGGGGGCAGAGGGGCTACACCTTC
CDR3 protein: CASSPRGRGQRGYTF

J gene: TRBJ1-5
D gene: -
V gene: TRBV6-5
clone size: -
CDR3 DNA: TGTGCCAGCAGCTGGAGTAGCAATCAGCCCCAGCATTTT
CDR3 protein: CASSWSSNQPQHF

J gene: TRBJ2-6
D gene: -
V gene: TRBV30
clone size: -
CDR3 DNA: TGTGCCTGGATGAGGGCCTCTGGGGCCAACGTCCTGACTTTC
CDR3 protein: CAWMRASGANVLTF

J gene: TRBJ1-2
D gene: -
V gene: TRBV19
clone size: few
CDR3 DNA: TGTGCCAGTACCCTGTCCAGATCCCATGGCTACACCTTC
CDR3 protein: CASTLSRSHGYTF

J gene: TRBJ2-7
D gene: -
V gene: TRBV24-1
clone size: -
CDR3 DNA: TGTGCCACCAGTGATTTGCAGGCTGGTGGCGAGCAGTACTTC
CDR3 protein: CATSDLQAGGEQYF

J gene: TRBJ2-4
D gene: TRBD1
V gene: TRBV28
clone size: -
CDR3 DNA: TGTGCCAGCAGTCTCACAGGGGCCGGGAACATTCAGTACTTC
CDR3 protein: CASSLTGAGNIQYF

J gene: TRBJ2-1
D gene: -
V gene: TRBV3-1/TRBV3-2
clone size: -
CDR3 DNA: TGTGCCAGCAGCCAAGAGGGGGGACTGGCCTCCTACAATGAGCAGTTCTTC
CDR3 protein: CASSQEGGLASYNEQFF

J gene: TRBJ2-3
D gene: TRBD2
V gene: TRBV7-2
clone size: -
CDR3 DNA: TGTGCCAGCAGCTTGGGAGCGGGGGTCAATAGGGATACGCAGTATTTT
CDR3 protein: CASSLGAGVNRDTQYF

J gene: TRBJ2-7
D gene: TRBD1
V gene: TRBV7-2
clone size: -
CDR3 DNA: TGTGCCAGCAGCCAGGGACAGGGGATCTACGAGCAGTACTTC
CDR3 protein: CASSQGQGIYEQYF

J gene: TRBJ1-4
D gene: TRBD1
V gene: TRBV29-1
clone size: once
CDR3 DNA: TGCAGCACGTCATCCGGGACAGGTGATGTAGGGCTGTTTTTT
CDR3 protein: CSTSSGTGDVGLFF

J gene: TRBJ2-4
D gene: TRBD1
V gene: TRBV29-1
clone size: -
CDR3 DNA: TGCAGCGCGAGACAGGGGACGGATGGGGAAGGCAAAAACATTCAGTACTTC
CDR3 protein: CSARQGTDGEGKNIQYF

J gene: TRBJ2-5
D gene: -
V gene: TRBV5-1
clone size: -
CDR3 DNA: TGCGCCAGCAGCTTGGATGGAGGATGGGAGACCCAGTACTTC
CDR3 protein: CASSLDGGWETQYF

J gene: TRBJ2-4
D gene: TRBD1
V gene: TRBV13
clone size: -
CDR3 DNA: TGTGCCAGCAGCACCGGGACAGAGAACATTCAGTACTTC
CDR3 protein: CASSTGTENIQYF

J gene: TRBJ2-3
D gene: TRBD1
V gene: TRBV6-1
clone size: -
CDR3 DNA: TGTGCCAGCAGTGACGTCTCGGGACAGGGCACAGATACGCAGTATTTT
CDR3 protein: CASSDVSGQGTDTQYF

J gene: TRBJ2-7
D gene: TRBD2
V gene: TRBV7-2
clone size: -
CDR3 DNA: TGTGCCAGCAGCTTAACTAGCGGGTCTAGCTACGAGCAGTACTTC
CDR3 protein: CASSLTSGSSYEQYF

J gene: TRBJ2-7
D gene: TRBD1
V gene: TRBV6-5
clone size: once
CDR3 DNA: TGTGCCAGCAGTCCGGGACAGGGGCTGTCGTACGAGCAGTACTTC
CDR3 protein: CASSPGQGLSYEQYF

J gene: TRBJ2-3
D gene: -
V gene: TRBV6-1
clone size: -
CDR3 DNA: TGTGCCAGCAGTGATTCAACGTCAGGGGGCACAGATACGCAGTATTTT
CDR3 protein: CASSDSTSGGTDTQYF

J gene: TRBJ2-7
D gene: -
V gene: TRBV24-1
clone size: -
CDR3 DNA: TGTGCCACCAGTGAAATACAGGGCCCCCTGGGGGAGCAGTACTTC
CDR3 protein: CATSEIQGPLGEQYF

J gene: TRBJ2-7
D gene: TRBD2
V gene: TRBV28
clone size: -
CDR3 DNA: TGTGCCAGCAGGGGACTAGGCGACTCGGAGCAGTACTTC
CDR3 protein: CASRGLGDSEQYF

J gene: TRBJ2-2
D gene: TRBD1
V gene: TRBV28
clone size: -
CDR3 DNA: TGTGCCAGCACCTCCACAAATCAGGGGGCCGGCACCGGGGAGCTGTTTTTT
CDR3 protein: CASTSTNQGAGTGELFF

J gene: TRBJ2-1
D gene: TRBD2
V gene: TRBV27
clone size: -
CDR3 DNA: TGTGCCAGCAGTTTGGAAGCGGGAGTTATTAATGAGCAGTTCTTC
CDR3 protein: CASSLEAGVINEQFF

J gene: TRBJ2-1
D gene: TRBD1
V gene: TRBV27
clone size: -
CDR3 DNA: TGTGCCAGCAGTTTAGGGGGTTTAACAGGGGATGATGAGCAGTTCTTC
CDR3 protein: CASSLGGLTGDDEQFF

J gene: TRBJ1-2
D gene: TRBD1
V gene: TRBV6-5
clone size: -
CDR3 DNA: TGTGCCAGCAGTTACTCCCACGGACAGGGAAACTATGGCTACACCTTC
CDR3 protein: CASSYSHGQGNYGYTF